This TCR beta chain was captured in a study of Ad26.COV2.S vaccination and SARS-CoV-2 variants. Study in general: Recipients of Ad26.COV2.S got it intramuscularly, once or twice 56 days apart. Overall study results and limits: CD8+ and CD4+ T cells specific for spike reportedly responded with substantial breadth after vaccination. In TCR breadth and depth analyses, total T cell responses may have been underestimated.

V shed 0 bases, J shed 9 bases, and the junction held 10 bases outside the gene matches. Germline V CDR1 and CDR2: SGDLS, YYNGEE. This CDR3 has 16 residues. Of note for this clone: Antigen unknown.

Produced via immunoSEQ multiplex PCR; TCRdb's table is partial and in-frame only. The repertoire holds 440,000 or so clones, with 80% to 90% as singletons. Treatment denoted: approximately 18 received Ad26.COV2.S at low or high dose, single or two shots; several received placebo; per-sample allocation not given. It was on day 63 after the first vaccine or placebo injection that samples were taken. The administered vaccine (an Ad26 vector) expressed Wuhan-strain SARS-CoV-2 spike. The clonotype originates from a person aged 18-65 years who received the Ad26.COV2.S COVID-19 vaccine or a placebo. The sample consisted of peripheral blood, taken in a trial of Ad26.COV2.S vaccine versus placebo. The chain carries TRBV9 and TRBJ2-1, with 9 bases fitting TRBD2. CDR3 coding DNA: TGTGCCAGCAGCGTAGTCAGTAGCGGGAGTTCTAGTGAGCAGTTCTTC. It encodes CASSVVSSGSSSEQFF.